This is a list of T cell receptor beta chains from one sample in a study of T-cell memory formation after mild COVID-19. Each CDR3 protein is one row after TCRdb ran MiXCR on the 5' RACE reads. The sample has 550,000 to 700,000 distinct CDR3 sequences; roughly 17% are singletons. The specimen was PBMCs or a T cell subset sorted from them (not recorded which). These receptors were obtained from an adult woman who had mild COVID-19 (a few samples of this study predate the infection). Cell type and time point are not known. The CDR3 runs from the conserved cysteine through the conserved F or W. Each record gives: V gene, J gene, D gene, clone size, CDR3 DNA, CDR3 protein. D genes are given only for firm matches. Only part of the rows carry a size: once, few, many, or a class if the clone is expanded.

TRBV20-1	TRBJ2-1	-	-	TGCAGTGCTAGAACTAGGGGGGCTAGCGGCGAGCAGTTCTTC	CSARTRGASGEQFF
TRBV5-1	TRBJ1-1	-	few	TGCGCCAGCAGCTCGCCCGGTGGGGACGGGAACACTGAAGCTTTCTTT	CASSSPGGDGNTEAFF
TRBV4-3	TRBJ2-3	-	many	TGCGCCAGCAGCCATTTGGGAGTCGGAGAAGATACGCAGTATTTT	CASSHLGVGEDTQYF
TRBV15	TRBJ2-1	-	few	TGTGCCACTCAGGGACTCGGGGTCCCCTACAATGAGCAGTTCTTC	CATQGLGVPYNEQFF
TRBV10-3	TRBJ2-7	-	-	TGTGCCATCAGCCCGCACTCCTACGAGCAGTACTTC	CAISPHSYEQYF
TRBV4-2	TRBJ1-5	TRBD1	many	TGTGCCAGCAGCCAAGGGACAGGGGGCGGGCAGCCCCAGCATTTT	CASSQGTGGGQPQHF
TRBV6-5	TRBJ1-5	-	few	TGTGCCAGCAGTTACTCCCGGACAGCGACCAATCAGCCCCAGCATTTT	CASSYSRTATNQPQHF
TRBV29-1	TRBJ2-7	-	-	TGCAGCGTTGTAGGACAGACACCTTACGAGCAGTACTTC	CSVVGQTPYEQYF
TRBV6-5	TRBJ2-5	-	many	TGTGCCAGCAGTTATTACGTGGGGTCAGAGACCCAGTACTTC	CASSYYVGSETQYF
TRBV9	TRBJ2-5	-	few	TGTGCCAGCAGCGTAGCCCCTGGGAGGGGGCAAGAGACCCAGTACTTC	CASSVAPGRGQETQYF
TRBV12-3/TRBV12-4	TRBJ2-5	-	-	TGTGCCAGCAGTTTTTGGGCGTCTGAGACCCAGTACTTC	CASSFWASETQYF
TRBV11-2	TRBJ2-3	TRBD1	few	TGTGCCAGCAGCTTAGTCTCCCGGACAGGGGGCAGGGCAGATACGCAGTATTTT	CASSLVSRTGGRADTQYF
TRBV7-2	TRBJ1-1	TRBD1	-	TGTGCCAGCAGCTCCATGGGACAGGGGGCCACTGAAGCTTTCTTT	CASSSMGQGATEAFF
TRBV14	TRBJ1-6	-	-	TGTGCCAGCAGCCACGAGATGAATTCACCCCTCCACTTT	CASSHEMNSPLHF
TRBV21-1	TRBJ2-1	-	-	TGTGCCAGCAGCAAAGCACGGAGCTCCTACAATGAGCAGTTCTTC	CASSKARSSYNEQFF
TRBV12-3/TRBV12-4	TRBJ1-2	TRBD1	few	TGTGCCAGCAGTAATAGGGGACAGGGAATTAACGGCTACACCTTC	CASSNRGQGINGYTF
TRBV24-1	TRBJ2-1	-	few	TGTGCCACCTCGGGGGCTAATGAGCAGTTCTTC	CATSGANEQFF
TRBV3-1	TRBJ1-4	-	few	TGTGCCAGCAGCGGAGGGGACGTTAGAAATGAAAAACTGTTTTTT	CASSGGDVRNEKLFF
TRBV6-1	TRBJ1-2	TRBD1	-	TGTGCCAGCAGTGAAAACAAAAGGTTGGGGACAGGGGACTACACCTTC	CASSENKRLGTGDYTF
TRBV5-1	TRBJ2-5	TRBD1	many	TGCGCCAGCAGCTTGGGTCCTACAGGGGTGCTAGAGACCCAGTACTTC	CASSLGPTGVLETQYF
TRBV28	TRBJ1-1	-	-	TGTGCCAGCAGTTTAATGGGGGGCAGAGTCACTGAAGCTTTCTTT	CASSLMGGRVTEAFF
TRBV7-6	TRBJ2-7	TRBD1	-	TGTGCCAGCAGCCCCCGGGACAGGGGTTACGAGCAGTACTTC	CASSPRDRGYEQYF
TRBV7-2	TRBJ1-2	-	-	TGTGCCAGCAGCTTAGTTCGTAGGGGAGTCTATGGCTACACCTTC	CASSLVRRGVYGYTF
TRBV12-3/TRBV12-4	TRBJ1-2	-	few	TGTGCCAGCAGCCCCTCCCCTTACGACGGATTTAACTATGGCTACACCTTC	CASSPSPYDGFNYGYTF
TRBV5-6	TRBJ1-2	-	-	TGTGCCAGCACCGGCGGGATCAACTATGGCTACACCTTC	CASTGGINYGYTF